This entry concerns a single T cell receptor beta chain. Its specificity is not known. The sample is drawn from a study of beta chain features in type 1 diabetes. Study background: What patients shared with healthy donors was a similar profile of age, gender and cell yields. Points from the study as a whole: The study left unresolved whether HLA type influences TCRB rearrangement. Any PCR bias toward short templates would affect both groups alike. More deletions and fewer insertions at VDJ junctions were seen in type 1 diabetes patients. Moderate but significant shortening of TCRB CDR3s was recorded in all four CD4+ subsets from Type 1 diabetes patients.

Since all of the isolated RNA was reverse transcribed, expressed TCRB transcripts were what got sequenced. This table comes from immunoSEQ multiplex PCR, and its TCRdb copy is limited to in-frame clones, with some not included. The table shows fewer than 45,000 clones, with about 66% occurring only once. Germline CDR1 reads SGDLS; CDR2 reads YYNGEE. There are 13 residues in the CDR3. The germline V and J ends were trimmed by 4 bases and 6 bases, with 12 bases remaining between them. The sequenced sample was Tregs from blood. The rearrangement uses TRBV9 and TRBJ2-3; perhaps TRBD2 as D (6 bases). The origin of this receptor is a man aged 25 to 40 with type 1 diabetes. Some clones in this sample may be carry-over from other donors' samples. The CDR3 bases are TGTGCCAGCAGCTCCCCTGGGGGGGATACGCAGTATTTT. Translating it yields CASSSPGGDTQYF.